The subject of this entry is one TCR beta chain. Its target is unknown. TCR beta CDR3 regions were amplified from RNA transcripts. TCR CDR3 underwent first-round RT-PCR with the HTBI primer set. TCRdb redid the calling of the multiplex PCR reads with MiXCR, one entry per CDR3 protein. Of approximately 560,000 distinct CDR3 sequences listed, roughly 50% were seen once; the top ten hold 6.5% to 9%. An absence of ophthalmopathy progression within 18 months meant stable Graves' hyperthyroidism. With a duration under 2 months, the hyperthyroidism was newly diagnosed in patients aged 18 to 65. Orbital computed tomography and thyroid ultrasound, together with serum TRAb and thyroxine and clinical symptoms, were used for diagnoses. The sample originates from a study of T cells in Graves' hyperthyroidism and ophthalmopathy. Whole-study results and caveats: Peripheral blood also featured most of the thyroid clonotypes expanded above 0.001.

The receptor comes from a young woman with Graves' hyperthyroidism. Sequencing was done on a sample of peripheral blood or thyroid tissue (not recorded which).

Here the CDR3 reads CASSVGRGGTEQYF. CDR3 DNA: TGTGCCAGCAGCGTAGGCAGGGGAGGGACTGAGCAGTACTTC. The chain recombines TRBV9 with TRBJ2-7; weak D call: TRBD2 (7 bases). With 0 bases removed from V and 7 bases from J, the gap between germline ends came to 14 bases. The CDR3 covers 14 residues. Germline loops: CDR1 SGDLS, CDR2 YYNGEE.